This T cell receptor (beta chain) derives from a study of blood T cell repertoires in COVID-19. As for the study in general: Collection of acute and convalescent COVID-19 samples took place in the United States, Italy and Spain. PBMCs, B-cell-depleted T cells, or T cells were the source of the cDNA or gDNA that made up the material.

V dropped 1 base and J dropped 2; count of bases not matched to a gene: 1. The CDR3 has 14 residues. The germline V gene encodes CDR1 SGDLS and CDR2 YYNGEE. The authors' processing: Nucleated cell counts were estimated from reference gene primer amplification. Libraries were prepared by immunoSEQ multiplex PCR; TCRdb keeps only in-frame clonotypes and omits some of them. V, J and clone size reflect that table, while D and trimming were determined from the DNA. The data show some 220,000 clones, 75% to 85% seen once. Sequencing was carried out using peripheral blood. The TCR was taken from a human donor in a cohort sampled during active COVID-19. The V call is TRBV9, the J call TRBJ1-2; 8 bases are shared with TRBD1. CDR3 DNA: TGTGCCAGCAGCGTACAGGGGGCGAACTATGGCTACACCTTC. This translates into CASSVQGANYGYTF. The whole variable domain, filled in from reference TRBV9 and TRBJ1-2, reads DSGVTQTPKHLITATGQRVTLRCSPRSGDLSVYWYQQSLDQGLQFLIQYYNGEERAKGNILERFSAQQFPDLHSELNLSSLELGDSALYFCASSVQGANYGYTFGSGTRLTVV.